The TCR beta chain described here comes from a study of shared clonotypes between healthy human individuals. Study-wide points: Blood alone was sampled, and tissue repertoires likely differ.

Clones were read by immunoSEQ multiplex PCR, and TCRdb kept only the in-frame ones, dropping some. This sample has about 700,000 clones, with about 91% found just once. The CDR3 has 15 residues. Per the germline V gene, CDR1 is MNHEY and CDR2 is SMNVEV (reference sequence). V trimming: 3 bases; J trimming: 3 bases; junction bases outside the gene matches: 5. Naive CD8 cells were CD45RO-negative, positively selected for CCR7, excluding terminally differentiated effector memory CD45RA+ cells. Each donor was a Caucasian adult residing in Nashville, Tennessee. This clone is a singleton in its sample. Its target is unknown. Other DNA sequences in this sample translate to the same CDR3.

This TCR was sampled from a man aged 25 to 45 in good health. Input material: naive CD8+ T cells sorted from blood. The V call is TRBV27, the J call TRBJ2-7; 10 bases map to TRBD1. CDR3 residues: CASSLAGQGSYEQYF. Here the CDR3 DNA reads TGTGCCAGCAGTTTGGCGGGACAGGGGAGCTACGAGCAGTACTTC.